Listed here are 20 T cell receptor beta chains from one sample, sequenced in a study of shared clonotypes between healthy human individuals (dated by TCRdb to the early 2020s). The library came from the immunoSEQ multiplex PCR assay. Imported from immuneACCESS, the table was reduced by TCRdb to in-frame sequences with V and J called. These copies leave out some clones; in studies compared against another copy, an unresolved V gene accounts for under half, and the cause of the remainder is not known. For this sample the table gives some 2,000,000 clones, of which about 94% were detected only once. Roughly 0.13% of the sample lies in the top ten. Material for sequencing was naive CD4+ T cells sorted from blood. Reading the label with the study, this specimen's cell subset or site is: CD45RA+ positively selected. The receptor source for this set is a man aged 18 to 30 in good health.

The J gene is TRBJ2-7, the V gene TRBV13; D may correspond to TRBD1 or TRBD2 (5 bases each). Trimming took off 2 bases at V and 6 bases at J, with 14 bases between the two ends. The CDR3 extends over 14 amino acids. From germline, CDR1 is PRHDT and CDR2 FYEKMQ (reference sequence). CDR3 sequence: CASSLSGTRGEQYF. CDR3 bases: TGTGCCAGCAGCTTATCCGGGACCCGGGGCGAGCAGTACTTC.

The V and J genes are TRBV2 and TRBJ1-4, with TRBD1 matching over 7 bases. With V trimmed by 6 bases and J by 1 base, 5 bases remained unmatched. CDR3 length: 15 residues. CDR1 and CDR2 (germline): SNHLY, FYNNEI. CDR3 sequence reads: CASSANRGTNEKLFF. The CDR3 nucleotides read TGTGCCAGCAGCGCCAACAGGGGAACTAATGAAAAACTGTTTTTT.

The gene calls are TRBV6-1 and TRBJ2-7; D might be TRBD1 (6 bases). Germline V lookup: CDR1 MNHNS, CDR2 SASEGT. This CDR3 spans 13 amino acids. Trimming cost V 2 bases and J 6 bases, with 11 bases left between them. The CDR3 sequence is CASSEKGVGEQYF. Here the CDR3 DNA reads TGTGCCAGCAGTGAAAAGGGGGTTGGCGAGCAGTACTTC.

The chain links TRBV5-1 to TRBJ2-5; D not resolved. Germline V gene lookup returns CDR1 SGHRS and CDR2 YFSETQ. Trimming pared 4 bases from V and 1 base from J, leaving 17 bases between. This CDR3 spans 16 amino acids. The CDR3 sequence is CASSPGSTSTQETQYF. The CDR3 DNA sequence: TGCGCCAGCAGCCCCGGCTCGACTTCCACCCAAGAGACCCAGTACTTC.

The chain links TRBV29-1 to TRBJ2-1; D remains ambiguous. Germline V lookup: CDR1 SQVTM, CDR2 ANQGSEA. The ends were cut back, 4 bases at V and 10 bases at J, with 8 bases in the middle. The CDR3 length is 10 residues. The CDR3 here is CSVVNREQFF. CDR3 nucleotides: TGCAGCGTTGTGAATAGGGAGCAGTTCTTC.

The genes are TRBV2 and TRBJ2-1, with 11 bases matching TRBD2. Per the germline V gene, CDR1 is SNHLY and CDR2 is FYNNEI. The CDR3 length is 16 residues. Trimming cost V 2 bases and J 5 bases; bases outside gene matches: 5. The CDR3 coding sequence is TGTGCCAGCAGTGAAAGGGGACTAGCGGTGAACAATGAGCAGTTCTTC. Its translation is CASSERGLAVNNEQFF.

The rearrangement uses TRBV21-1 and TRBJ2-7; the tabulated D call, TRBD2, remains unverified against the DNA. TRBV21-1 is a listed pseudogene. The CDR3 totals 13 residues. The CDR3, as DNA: TGTGCCAGCAGTACGGGACTTTACTACGAGCAGTACTTC. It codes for CASSTGLYYEQYF.

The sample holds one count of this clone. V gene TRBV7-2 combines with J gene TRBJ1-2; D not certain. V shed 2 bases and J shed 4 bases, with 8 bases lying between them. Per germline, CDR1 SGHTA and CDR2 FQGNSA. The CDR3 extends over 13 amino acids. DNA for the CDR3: TGTGCCAGCAGCTTAAGACTGAGCTATGGCTACACCTTC. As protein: CASSLRLSYGYTF.

The CDR3 spells CASRGQGGSEAFF. The CDR3 region has the DNA TGTGCCAGCAGGGGACAGGGGGGCTCTGAAGCTTTCTTT. V is TRBV11-2 and J is TRBJ1-1, with TRBD1 identical over 11 bases. CDR1 SGHAT and CDR2 FQNNGV come from the germline V gene. This CDR3 is 13 amino acids long. J was trimmed by 6 bases and V by 6 bases; bases with no gene match: 3.

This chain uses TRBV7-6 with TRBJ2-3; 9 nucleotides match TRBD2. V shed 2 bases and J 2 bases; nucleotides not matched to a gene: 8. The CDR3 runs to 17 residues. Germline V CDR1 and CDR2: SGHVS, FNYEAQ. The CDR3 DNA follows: TGTGCCAGCAGCTTATTAGGCGGGAGGGGCGACACAGATACGCAGTATTTT. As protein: CASSLLGGRGDTDTQYF. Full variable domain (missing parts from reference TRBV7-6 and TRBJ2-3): GAGVSQSPRYKVTKRGQDVALRCDPISGHVSLYWYRQALGQGPEFLTYFNYEAQQDKSGLPNDRFSAERPEGSISTLTIQRTEQRDSAMYRCASSLLGGRGDTDTQYFGPGTRLTVL.

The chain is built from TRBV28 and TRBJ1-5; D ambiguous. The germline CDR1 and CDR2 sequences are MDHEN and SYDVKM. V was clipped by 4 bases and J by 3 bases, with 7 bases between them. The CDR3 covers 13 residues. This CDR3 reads CASSYDTNQPQHF. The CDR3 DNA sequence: TGTGCCAGCAGTTACGACACCAATCAGCCCCAGCATTTT.

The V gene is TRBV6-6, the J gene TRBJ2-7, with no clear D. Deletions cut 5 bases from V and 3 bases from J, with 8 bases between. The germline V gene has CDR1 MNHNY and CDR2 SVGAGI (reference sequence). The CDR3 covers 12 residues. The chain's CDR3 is CASSHSNYEQYF. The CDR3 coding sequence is TGTGCCAGCAGTCACAGCAACTACGAGCAGTACTTC.

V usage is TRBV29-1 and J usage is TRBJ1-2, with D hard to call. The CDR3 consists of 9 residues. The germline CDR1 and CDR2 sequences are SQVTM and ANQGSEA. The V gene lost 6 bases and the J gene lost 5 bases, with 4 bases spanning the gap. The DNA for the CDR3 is TGCAGCGTCGCTTATGGCTACACCTTC. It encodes CSVAYGYTF.

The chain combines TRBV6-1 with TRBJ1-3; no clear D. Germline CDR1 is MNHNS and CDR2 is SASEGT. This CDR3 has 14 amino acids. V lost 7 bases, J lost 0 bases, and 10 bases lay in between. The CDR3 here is CASTQGGSGNTIYF. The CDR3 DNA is TGTGCCAGCACCCAAGGTGGCTCTGGAAACACCATATATTTT.

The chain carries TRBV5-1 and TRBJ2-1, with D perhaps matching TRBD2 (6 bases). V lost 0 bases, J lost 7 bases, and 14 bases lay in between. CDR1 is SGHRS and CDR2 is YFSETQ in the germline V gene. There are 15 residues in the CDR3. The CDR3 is CASSLAVRLANEQFF. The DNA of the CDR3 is TGCGCCAGCAGCTTGGCCGTTCGGCTAGCGAATGAGCAGTTCTTC. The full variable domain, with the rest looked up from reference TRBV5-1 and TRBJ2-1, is KAGVTQTPRYLIKTRGQQVTLSCSPISGHRSVSWYQQTPGQGLQFLFEYFSETQRNKGNFPGRFSGRQFSNSRSEMNVSTLELGDSALYLCASSLAVRLANEQFFGPGTRLTVL.

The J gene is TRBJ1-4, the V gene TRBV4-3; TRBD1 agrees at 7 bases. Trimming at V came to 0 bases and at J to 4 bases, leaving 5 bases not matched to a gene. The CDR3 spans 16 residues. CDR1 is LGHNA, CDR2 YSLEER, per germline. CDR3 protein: CASSQEEDRLNEKLFF. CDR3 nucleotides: TGCGCCAGCAGCCAAGAAGAGGACAGGCTTAATGAAAAACTGTTTTTT.

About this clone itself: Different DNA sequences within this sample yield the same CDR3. The CDR3 DNA follows: TGTGCCAGCAGCCTTGAGGGGTGGAATGAGCAGTTCTTC. Amino acid sequence: CASSLEGWNEQFF. The chain recombines TRBV5-4 with TRBJ2-1; D is perhaps TRBD1 or TRBD2 (5 bases each). The germline gives CDR1 SGHNT, CDR2 YYREEE (reference sequence). Trimming cost V 4 bases and J 7 bases, with 12 bases left between them. This CDR3 comprises 13 residues. Together with reference TRBV5-4 and TRBJ2-1, the CDR3 gives the full variable domain: ETGVTQSPTHLIKTRGQQVTLRCSSQSGHNTVSWYQQALGQGPQFIFQYYREEENGRGNFPPRFSGLQFPNYSSELNVNALELDDSALYLCASSLEGWNEQFFGPGTRLTVL.

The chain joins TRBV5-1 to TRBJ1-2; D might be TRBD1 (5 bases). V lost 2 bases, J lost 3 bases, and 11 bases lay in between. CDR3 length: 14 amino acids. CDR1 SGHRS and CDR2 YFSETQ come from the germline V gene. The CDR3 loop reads CASSFRRDYYGYTF. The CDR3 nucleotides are TGCGCCAGCAGCTTCCGCAGGGATTACTATGGCTACACCTTC.

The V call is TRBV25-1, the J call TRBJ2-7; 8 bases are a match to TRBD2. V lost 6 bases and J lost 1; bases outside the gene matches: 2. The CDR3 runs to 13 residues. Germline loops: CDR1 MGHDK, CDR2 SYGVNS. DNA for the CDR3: TGTGCCAGCAGACGGGGGGGGTCCTACGAGCAGTACTTC. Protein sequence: CASRRGGSYEQYF.

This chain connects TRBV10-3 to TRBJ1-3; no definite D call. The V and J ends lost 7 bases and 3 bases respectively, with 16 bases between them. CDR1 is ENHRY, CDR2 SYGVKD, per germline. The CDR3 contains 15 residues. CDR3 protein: CAITLGGRYGNTIYF. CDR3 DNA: TGTGCCATCACTCTCGGAGGGCGGTATGGAAACACCATATATTTT.